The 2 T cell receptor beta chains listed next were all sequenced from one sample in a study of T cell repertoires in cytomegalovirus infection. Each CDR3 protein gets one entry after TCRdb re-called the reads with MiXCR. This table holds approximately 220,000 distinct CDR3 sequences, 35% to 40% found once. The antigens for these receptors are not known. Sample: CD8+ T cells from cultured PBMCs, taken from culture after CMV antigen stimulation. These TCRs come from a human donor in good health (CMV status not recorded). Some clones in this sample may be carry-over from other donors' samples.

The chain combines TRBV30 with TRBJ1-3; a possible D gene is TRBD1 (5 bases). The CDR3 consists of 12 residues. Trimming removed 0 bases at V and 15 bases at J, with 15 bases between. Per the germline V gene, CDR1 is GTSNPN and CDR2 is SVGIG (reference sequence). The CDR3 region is CAWSVPPGTPYF. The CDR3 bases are TGTGCCTGGAGTGTACCGCCGGGGACCCCATATTTT.

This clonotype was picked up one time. The CDR3, as DNA: TGTGCCAGCAGCCCGACTAGCGGGAATGCAGATACGCAGTATTTT. It translates to CASSPTSGNADTQYF. This sequence joins TRBV2 and TRBJ2-3; 11 bases line up with TRBD2. The V segment lost 6 bases and the J segment 4 bases; nucleotides outside the gene matches: 6. CDR3 length: 15 residues. Per germline, CDR1 SNHLY and CDR2 FYNNEI.